These 7 T cell receptor delta chains share one sample of origin, sequenced in a study of γδ T cells in repeated Plasmodium falciparum infection (dated by TCRdb to the early 2020s). For bulk TCR repertoire analysis, Vgamma9/Vdelta2+ and Vdelta2-negative gammadelta T cell populations were isolated by flow sorting from peripheral blood mononuclear cells. Library preparation was by multiplex PCR. The data were produced on an Illumina MiSeq. TCRdb reprocessed the public reads with the caller CATT; rows with the same DNA were merged afterwards. The sample table records tens of thousands of delta-chain clones; over 1.5% of these occur just once. The top ten clones comprise around 16% of the sample. Material: gamma-delta T cells from blood. The receptors were gathered from a pool of human donors (malaria-infected and uninfected, not separated).

Concerning this clone itself: TCRdb records a much larger clone's protein for this DNA, with a difference at residue 17 that likely arises from a read error; the protein given is the translation of the DNA. This rearrangement joins TRDV1 to TRDJ1; the D gene is possibly TRDD3 (6 bases). The germline gives CDR1 TSWWSYY, CDR2 QGS. V was shortened by 8 bases and J by 3 bases, with 40 bases between the two germline ends. This CDR3 has 22 amino acids. The CDR3 protein is CALNNLREASWSGDGGADKLIF. The CDR3 coding sequence is TGTGCTCTTAACAATTTAAGGGAGGCCTCCTGGAGCGGGGATGGAGGGGCCGATAAACTCATCTTT.

As concerns this clone: This DNA's translation differs at residue 11 from TCRdb's protein, which comes from a much larger clone; a read error is likely, and the protein shown is translated from the DNA. The V call is TRDV3, the J call TRDJ1; 8 nucleotides line up with TRDD3. Germline CDR1 and CDR2: TVYSNPD and GDNSRS (reference sequence). Losses at the gene ends were 4 bases for V and 2 bases for J; bases not matched to a gene: 30. The CDR3 runs 21 residues. This chain's CDR3 is CASRVPFFGGCAGGITDKLIF. The CDR3 DNA sequence: TGTGCCTCTAGAGTCCCCTTCTTTGGGGGATGCGCGGGAGGTATAACCGATAAACTCATCTTT.

In the case of this clone: A read error is likely here: a far larger clone is one base away. Different DNA sequences within this sample yield the same CDR3. The V gene is TRDV1, the J gene TRDJ1, with TRDD3 matching 8 bases. The J gene is absent in TCRdb and was assigned here via DNA matching to germline. Germline CDR1 and CDR2: TSWWSYY and QGS. The CDR3 length is 16 residues. The CDR3 reads CALGELRDTGTDKLIF. The DNA of the CDR3 is TGTGCTCTGGGGGAACTGAGGGATACGGGTACCGATAAACTCATCTTT.

In this sample, this clone turned up many times. With a far larger clone one base away, a read error is the likely cause. The sample holds other DNA sequences that translate to the same CDR3. The DNA for the CDR3 is TGTGCTCTTGGGGAAGCTGTATACTGGGGGATGGCCGATAAACTCATCTTT. This gives the protein CALGEAVYWGMADKLIF. The V gene is TRDV1, the J gene TRDJ1, with 10 bases aligning to TRDD3. The germline V gene encodes CDR1 TSWWSYY and CDR2 QGS. CDR3 size: 17 residues. Trimming removed 2 bases from V and 3 bases from J; junction bases left unmatched: 9.

A few counts support this clone. The protein recorded in TCRdb matches a much larger clone and deviates from this DNA's translation at residue 4, suggesting a read error; the protein here is obtained by translating the DNA. The chain joins TRDV1 to TRDJ1; TRDD2 agrees at 7 bases. The J gene is absent in TCRdb and was assigned here via DNA matching to germline. This CDR3 region has 16 residues. Per the germline V gene, CDR1 is TSWWSYY and CDR2 is QGS. The CDR3, as DNA: TGTGCTCTTGAGGAAACATCTTCCTATAGCACCGATAAACTCATCTTT. Protein: CALEETSSYSTDKLIF.

This clone was counted at least ten times. TCRdb assigns this DNA the protein of a much larger clone, which departs from its translation at residue 6; this likely reflects a read error, and the protein shown comes from translating the DNA. This chain joins TRDV2 and TRDJ2; perhaps TRDD3 as D (6 bases). Germline loops: CDR1 GEAIGNYY, CDR2 EKD. V lost 0 bases to trimming and J lost 3 bases, with 16 bases between them. This CDR3 comprises 17 residues. This CDR3 is CACDTALGTNLTAQLFF. In DNA, the CDR3 is TGTGCCTGTGACACCGCACTGGGAACGAACCTGACAGCACAACTCTTCTTT.

This clone was seen more than once but under ten times. TCRdb's protein for this DNA is that of a much larger clone and differs from the translation at residue 6, likely a read error; the protein shown is the DNA translation. The chain joins TRDV1 to TRDJ1, with TRDD3 matching 11 bases. This CDR3 is 19 amino acids long. Germline CDR1 and CDR2: TSWWSYY and QGS. The V gene end was trimmed by 0 bases and the J gene end by 2 bases; junction bases not matched to a gene: 11. The CDR3 DNA is TGTGCTCTTGGGGAACTCACGGCAGACTGGGGGATAGGGACCGATAAACTCATCTTT. The encoded protein is CALGELTADWGIGTDKLIF.